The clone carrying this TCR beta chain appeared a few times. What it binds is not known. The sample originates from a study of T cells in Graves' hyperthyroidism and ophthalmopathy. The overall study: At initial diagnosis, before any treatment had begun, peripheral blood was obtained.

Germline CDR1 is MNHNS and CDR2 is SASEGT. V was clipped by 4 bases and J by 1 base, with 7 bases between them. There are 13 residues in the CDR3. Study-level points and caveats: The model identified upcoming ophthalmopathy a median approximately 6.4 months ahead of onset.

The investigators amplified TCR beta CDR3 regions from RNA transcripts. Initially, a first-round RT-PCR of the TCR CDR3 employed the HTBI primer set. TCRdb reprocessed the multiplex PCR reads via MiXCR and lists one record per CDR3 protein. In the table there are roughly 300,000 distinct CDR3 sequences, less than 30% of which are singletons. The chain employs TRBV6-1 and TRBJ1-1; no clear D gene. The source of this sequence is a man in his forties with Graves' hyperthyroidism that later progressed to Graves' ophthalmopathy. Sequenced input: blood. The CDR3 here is CASSGGKNTEAFF. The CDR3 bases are TGTGCCAGCAGTGGTGGGAAGAACACTGAAGCTTTCTTT.